Shown below are 24 T cell receptor beta chains from a single sample sequenced in a study of cytomegalovirus exposure and HLA in healthy donors. Primers: 60 Vbeta forward and 13 Jbeta reverse. Clones were sequenced by immunoSEQ multiplex PCR, and TCRdb holds only the in-frame ones, with some missing. Here the sample spans 100,000 to 150,000 clones, 70% to 80% being singletons. The sample comprised PBMCs. The receptors were gathered from a woman aged 45-59 years in good health and CMV-seropositive.

This clone has a handful of counts. The rearrangement uses TRBV11-3 and TRBJ2-5, with 8 positions matching TRBD1. This CDR3 is 13 amino acids long. Germline V gene sequence: CDR1 SGHNT, CDR2 YENEEA. V was clipped by 5 bases and J by 5 bases; unmatched bases: 4. The CDR3 coding sequence is TGTGCCAGCAGCGATGACAGGGGCGAGACCCAGTACTTC. This codes for CASSDDRGETQYF.

Worth noting for this clone: The junction does not match germline at one end; this may be a read error. The chain joins TRBV14 to TRBJ2-3; 8 bases are a match to TRBD2. CDR1 and CDR2 (germline): SGHDN, FVKESK. CDR3 length: 13 amino acids. The CDR3 loop is CASTQRLADTQYF. The CDR3, as DNA: TGTGCCAGCACCCAACGACTAGCGGATACGCAGTATTTT.

The chain carries TRBV21-1 and TRBJ1-1; TRBD1 is the table's D call and was not checked against the DNA. TRBV21-1 is a known pseudogene. The CDR3 loop spans 17 amino acids. This chain's CDR3 is CASSKLGQARADTEAFF. The DNA of the CDR3 is TGTGCCAGCAGCAAACTGGGACAGGCTAGGGCAGACACTGAAGCTTTCTTT.

The chain links TRBV29-1 to TRBJ2-7, with 11 bases fitting TRBD1. This CDR3 contains 13 residues. Germline V gene lookup returns CDR1 SQVTM and CDR2 ANQGSEA. J lost 4 bases, V lost 6 bases, and 5 bases had no gene match. The DNA for the CDR3 is TGCAGCGTAAGATGGGACAGGGGGTACGAGCAGTACTTC. Encoded protein: CSVRWDRGYEQYF.

This clone was recorded a few times. The chain combines TRBV28 with TRBJ1-1, with a weak D call TRBD1 (6 bases). Germline values: CDR1 MDHEN, CDR2 SYDVKM. V was trimmed by 7 bases and J by 0 bases, leaving 18 bases between them. This CDR3 contains 16 residues. The CDR3 region is CASTIAGGLVNTEAFF. CDR3 in DNA: TGTGCCAGCACCATTGCGGGGGGCCTGGTGAACACTGAAGCTTTCTTT.

This rearrangement joins TRBV28 to TRBJ2-7, with no clear D. Trimming left V 6 bases short and J 6 bases short, with 18 bases between. Germline-derived CDR1 and CDR2 are MDHEN and SYDVKM. This CDR3 comprises 14 residues. The CDR3 region has the DNA TGTGCCAGCAGAAAACGTCAGTTACAAATCGAGCAGTACTTC. This encodes CASRKRQLQIEQYF.

This clone was recorded a few times. The chain couples TRBV5-1 to TRBJ2-7; 13 bases agree with TRBD2. The CDR3 spans 15 residues. The germline gives CDR1 SGHRS, CDR2 YFSETQ. V was pared by 4 bases and J by 5 bases, with 6 bases of the junction left unmatched. CDR3 residues: CASSLKLAGGHEQYF. For the CDR3, the DNA is TGCGCCAGCAGCCTCAAACTAGCGGGGGGGCACGAGCAGTACTTC. Full variable domain (missing parts from reference TRBV5-1 and TRBJ2-7): KAGVTQTPRYLIKTRGQQVTLSCSPISGHRSVSWYQQTPGQGLQFLFEYFSETQRNKGNFPGRFSGRQFSNSRSEMNVSTLELGDSALYLCASSLKLAGGHEQYFGPGTRLTVT.

V and J are TRBV4-3 and TRBJ2-3, with a weak D call TRBD1 (5 bases). This CDR3 comprises 16 residues. Trimming removed 4 bases from V and 2 bases from J, with 16 bases in between. Looked up from germline, CDR1 is LGHNA and CDR2 is YSLEER. The CDR3 nucleotides read TGCGCCAGCAGCCGTTTGATTGGGGCCCCCACAGATACGCAGTATTTT. Encoded protein: CASSRLIGAPTDTQYF.

The CDR3 spells CASSRGLAGAYEQYF. For the CDR3, the DNA is TGCGCCAGCAGCAGGGGACTAGCGGGGGCCTACGAGCAGTACTTC. The chain employs TRBV5-1 and TRBJ2-7, with 14 bases that match TRBD2. The CDR3 spans 15 residues. The junction had 2 bases not matched to a gene; V was cut back by 4 bases and J by 2 bases. The germline V gene has CDR1 SGHRS and CDR2 YFSETQ.

This chain connects TRBV27 to TRBJ1-2; 8 bases are shared with TRBD1. Trimming at V came to 4 bases and at J to 7 bases, leaving 14 bases not matched to a gene. The germline gives CDR1 MNHEY, CDR2 SMNVEV (reference sequence). CDR3 length equals 16 residues. The CDR3 spells CASSSQGDRGAGGYTF. In DNA form, the CDR3 reads TGTGCCAGCAGTTCCCAAGGTGACAGGGGAGCAGGTGGCTACACCTTC.

The V and J genes are TRBV13 and TRBJ2-7, with TRBD1 matching over 9 bases. The junction had 5 bases not matched to a gene; V was cut back by 5 bases and J by 3 bases. Per the germline V gene, CDR1 is PRHDT and CDR2 is FYEKMQ (reference sequence). The CDR3 length is 14 residues. The CDR3, as DNA: TGTGCCAGCAGCCCCCGGACAGGGGACTACGAGCAGTACTTC. It codes for CASSPRTGDYEQYF.

The chain recombines TRBV5-1 with TRBJ2-7, with D maybe TRBD2 (6 bases). The V and J ends lost 4 bases and 3 bases respectively, with 11 bases between them. Germline CDR1 SGHRS, CDR2 YFSETQ. This CDR3 spans 13 amino acids. The CDR3 here is CASSTSTSYEQYF. The CDR3 region has the DNA TGCGCCAGCAGCACGTCGACTAGCTACGAGCAGTACTTC.

The rearrangement joins TRBV30 to TRBJ1-2, with D uncertain. The length of the CDR3 is 13 residues. Germline values: CDR1 GTSNPN, CDR2 SVGIG (reference sequence). The V end lost 0 bases, the J end lost 6 bases, and 11 bases lay between the germline ends. The CDR3 coding sequence is TGTGCCTGGAGTGTTTCGGGGATTCATGGCTACACCTTC. Translating gives CAWSVSGIHGYTF.

J is TRBJ2-6 and V is TRBV30, with D perhaps matching TRBD1 (6 bases). Germline V CDR1 and CDR2: GTSNPN, SVGIG (reference sequence). The V end lost 6 bases, the J end lost 1 base, and 16 bases lay between the germline ends. There are 16 residues in the CDR3. Here the CDR3 DNA reads TGTGCCTGTGACTCCCGGACAGCTTCTGGGGCCAACGTCCTGACTTTC. Its protein is CACDSRTASGANVLTF.

In DNA form, the CDR3 reads TGTGCCAGTAGTATAAGGCAGGGGCCTAACTATGGCTACACCTTC. This sequence encodes CASSIRQGPNYGYTF. This chain joins TRBV19 and TRBJ1-2; TRBD1 is a possible D gene (6 bases). The V gene lost 2 bases and the J gene lost 0 bases, with 10 bases spanning the gap. The CDR3 has 15 residues. The germline gives CDR1 LNHDA, CDR2 SQIVND (reference sequence).

The chain combines TRBV6-5 with TRBJ1-2, with TRBD1 matching over 7 bases. Germline lookup yields CDR1 MNHEY and CDR2 SVGAGI. The CDR3 has 15 amino acids. J gave up 4 bases and V 6 bases, and 11 bases lay outside the gene matches. In nucleotides, the CDR3 is TGTGCCAGCAGGGGTCGACAGGGCGTAGGCTATGGCTACACCTTC. Its translation: CASRGRQGVGYGYTF.

This clone was detected only a few times. The DNA of the CDR3 is TGTGCCAGCAGCCAAGAGGGACAGGCCGGGAACACTGAAGCTTTCTTT. It is translated as CASSQEGQAGNTEAFF. The V and J genes are TRBV4-2 and TRBJ1-1; 8 bases align to TRBD1. The CDR3 totals 16 residues. V was clipped by 0 bases and J by 1 base; unmatched bases: 4. Germline values: CDR1 LGHNA, CDR2 YNFKEQ.

The chain uses TRBV30 and TRBJ1-1; D uncertain. Germline CDR1 reads GTSNPN; CDR2 reads SVGIG (reference sequence). CDR3 length equals 11 residues. The ends were cut back, 0 bases at V and 9 bases at J, with 8 bases in the middle. In DNA form, the CDR3 reads TGTGCCTGGAGTGTTGCGTCGCAAGCTTTCTTT. Amino acid sequence: CAWSVASQAFF.

This chain uses TRBV29-1 with TRBJ1-1, with a possible D match to TRBD1 (6 bases). This CDR3 is 17 amino acids long. The germline V gene encodes CDR1 SQVTM and CDR2 ANQGSEA. V lost 7 bases to trimming and J lost 0 bases, with 24 bases between them. CDR3 coding DNA: TGCAGCGCCGAACGCCCTTCGGGGGGCGTTTTGAACACTGAAGCTTTCTTT. Translating it yields CSAERPSGGVLNTEAFF.

The chain recombines TRBV27 with TRBJ1-1; D is unresolved. This CDR3 spans 13 amino acids. Germline assignment: CDR1 MNHEY and CDR2 SMNVEV (reference sequence). Trimming left V 4 bases short and J 0 bases short, with 6 bases between. The CDR3, as DNA: TGTGCCAGCAGTTCGACAATGAACACTGAAGCTTTCTTT. Its translation is CASSSTMNTEAFF.

For this clone: Different DNA sequences within this sample yield the same CDR3. The rearrangement joins TRBV7-2 to TRBJ2-5; D is unclear. From germline, CDR1 is SGHTA and CDR2 FQGNSA. The CDR3 has 13 amino acids. The germline V and J ends were trimmed by 1 base and 3 bases, with 6 bases remaining between them. Here the CDR3 DNA reads TGTGCCAGCAGCTTAGGTCAAAAAGAGACCCAGTACTTC. It is translated as CASSLGQKETQYF. Supplemented by reference TRBV7-2 and TRBJ2-5, the full variable domain reads GAGVSQSPSNKVTEKGKDVELRCDPISGHTALYWYRQSLGQGLEFLIYFQGNSAPDKSGLPSDRFSAERTGGSVSTLTIQRTQQEDSAVYLCASSLGQKETQYFGPGTRLLVL.

The chain links TRBV9 to TRBJ2-3; TRBD2 is a possible D gene (6 bases). V was trimmed by 3 bases and J by 5 bases, leaving 13 bases between them. The CDR3 contains 14 residues. Germline-derived CDR1 and CDR2 are SGDLS and YYNGEE. CDR3 nucleotide sequence: TGTGCCAGCAGCGGGGACTGGGGGATAGATACGCAGTATTTT. Its translation is CASSGDWGIDTQYF.

The chain is built from TRBV30 and TRBJ1-6; D possibly corresponds to TRBD1 (6 bases). Germline V gene data show CDR1 as GTSNPN and CDR2 as SVGIG (reference sequence). This CDR3 is 16 amino acids long. V was clipped by 0 bases and J by 2 bases, with 11 bases between them. The DNA for the CDR3 is TGTGCCTGGAGTGTACCAGGGGAAGCCTATAATTCACCCCTCCACTTT. This codes for CAWSVPGEAYNSPLHF. Using reference TRBV30 and TRBJ1-6 for the parts outside the CDR3, the full variable domain is SQTIHQWPATLVQPVGSPLSLECTVEGTSNPNLYWYRQAAGRGLQLLFYSVGIGQISSEVPQNLSASRPQDRQFILSSKKLLLSDSGFYLCAWSVPGEAYNSPLHFGNGTRLTVT.

The chain uses TRBV11-2 and TRBJ1-4, with 8 bases identical to TRBD1. With V trimmed by 6 bases and J by 4 bases, 4 bases remained unmatched. The CDR3 runs 14 residues. Germline V gene data show CDR1 as SGHAT and CDR2 as FQNNGV. Here the CDR3 reads CASRLQGGNEKLFF. The CDR3 DNA is TGTGCCAGCAGATTACAGGGGGGTAATGAAAAACTGTTTTTT.